This TCR beta chain was retrieved from a study of blood T cell dynamics during melanoma immunotherapy. The wider study: Patients with metastatic melanoma got pembrolizumab or nivolumab-ipilimumab as first-line care.

In germline, CDR1 is LNHDA, CDR2 SQIVND (reference sequence). The CDR3 extends over 14 amino acids. Trimming took 5 bases from V and 10 from J; bases not matched to a gene: 7. Every bulk PBMC sample received the same 350 ng of DNA. Clones were sequenced by immunoSEQ multiplex PCR, and TCRdb holds only the in-frame ones, with some missing. The data hold about 15,000 clones, with about 86% observed a single time. As to this clone: Its antigen remains unidentified.

Findings and limits, study-wide: The study could not tell melanoma-specific clones from general immune activation.

This sample's time point: pre-treatment baseline. The chain uses TRBV19 and TRBJ2-2, with TRBD1 identical over 10 bases. The clonotype originates from a human donor with melanoma. The input for sequencing was blood, taken from a patient treated with checkpoint blockade. The CDR3 DNA sequence: TGTGCCAGTAGTTTCGGGACAGGGGCCGAGGAGCTGTTTTTT. Amino acid sequence: CASSFGTGAEELFF.